These 9 T cell receptor beta chains originate from one sample sequenced in a study of blood T cell repertoires in COVID-19. The data were produced by immunoSEQ multiplex PCR, yet TCRdb's version contains in-frame clones alone and is incomplete. Of approximately 300,000 clones listed, around 90% are singletons. The sample taken for sequencing was peripheral blood. Receptor source: a man aged 18 to 29 with active or convalescent COVID-19.

The chain uses TRBV19 and TRBJ1-2; maybe TRBD1 (6 bases). Germline lookup yields CDR1 LNHDA and CDR2 SQIVND (reference sequence). Trimming stripped 3 bases from V and 2 bases from J, with 7 bases between. The CDR3 totals 13 residues. DNA of the CDR3: TGTGCCAGTAGTATGAGGGGGAACTATGGCTACACCTTC. Encoded protein: CASSMRGNYGYTF.

The chain is built from TRBV7-8 and TRBJ2-7, with TRBD1 as a possible D gene (6 bases). Germline loops: CDR1 SGHVS, CDR2 FQNEAQ. The length of the CDR3 is 14 residues. V was clipped by 5 bases and J by 4 bases, with 15 bases between them. CDR3 nucleotides: TGTGCCAGCAGCACTATGGGGGCTTCATACGAGCAGTACTTC. It is translated as CASSTMGASYEQYF.

This clone was detected only once. V gene TRBV7-9 combines with J gene TRBJ1-4; D unresolved. Germline V CDR1 and CDR2: SEHNR, FQNEAQ (reference sequence). The CDR3 has 16 residues. Trimming removed 5 bases from V and 0 bases from J, with 13 bases in between. The DNA for the CDR3 is TGTGCCAGCAGCCACCAGAAGGGAGCAACTAATGAAAAACTGTTTTTT. It yields the protein CASSHQKGATNEKLFF.

V usage is TRBV28 and J usage is TRBJ1-4; 8 bases are a match to TRBD1. The CDR3 length is 14 residues. Germline loops: CDR1 MDHEN, CDR2 SYDVKM. The V segment lost 6 bases and the J segment 5 bases; nucleotides outside the gene matches: 5. The DNA of the CDR3 is TGTGCCAGCAGCCTAGACAGGGGAAATGAAAAACTGTTTTTT. This gives the protein CASSLDRGNEKLFF.

The J gene is TRBJ2-1, the V gene TRBV15; a possible D gene is TRBD1 (5 bases). Germline V CDR1 and CDR2: LNHNV, YYDKDF (reference sequence). Trimming left V 2 bases short and J 6 bases short, with 17 bases between. The CDR3 has 16 residues. This CDR3 is CATSRRGHRVSNEQFF. As DNA, the CDR3 is TGTGCCACCAGCAGAAGGGGTCATCGGGTTTCCAATGAGCAGTTCTTC. The full variable domain, its missing parts supplied by reference TRBV15 and TRBJ2-1, is DAMVIQNPRYQVTQFGKPVTLSCSQTLNHNVMYWYQQKSSQAPKLLFHYYDKDFNNEADTPDNFQSRRPNTSFCFLDIRSPGLGDTAMYLCATSRRGHRVSNEQFFGPGTRLTVL.

The V call is TRBV10-1, the J call TRBJ1-5; D gene unclear. The V gene lost 0 bases and the J gene lost 6 bases, with 6 bases spanning the gap. Germline-derived CDR1 and CDR2 are WNHNN and SYGVQD (reference sequence). The CDR3 length is 13 residues. The CDR3, as DNA: TGCGCCAGCAGTGAGTCTTTGGCTCAGCCCCAGCATTTT. Protein: CASSESLAQPQHF.

This rearrangement joins TRBV5-6 to TRBJ1-1, with unresolved D. The length of the CDR3 is 15 residues. Germline V CDR1 and CDR2: SGHDT, YYEEEE. V was cut by 4 bases and J by 1 base, with 14 bases left in between. The CDR3 DNA sequence: TGTGCCAGCAGCCGCGTTCAACTTCCGAACACTGAAGCTTTCTTT. Encoded protein: CASSRVQLPNTEAFF.

The chain carries TRBV5-5 and TRBJ2-7; no reliable D call. The V gene's germline CDR1 is SGHKS and CDR2 YYEKEE (reference sequence). Trimming pared 7 bases from V and 0 bases from J, leaving 11 bases between. The CDR3 loop spans 13 amino acids. The CDR3 here is CASRPYGSYEQYF. CDR3 DNA sequence: TGTGCCAGCCGCCCCTACGGCTCCTACGAGCAGTACTTC.

The V gene is TRBV27, the J gene TRBJ2-5, with D possibly being TRBD2 (6 bases). V lost 1 base and J lost 2, with 8 bases in between. Looked up from germline, CDR1 is MNHEY and CDR2 is SMNVEV (reference sequence). This CDR3 region has 14 residues. Here the CDR3 reads CASSLFAGQETQYF. CDR3 DNA: TGTGCCAGCAGTTTATTTGCGGGGCAAGAGACCCAGTACTTC.